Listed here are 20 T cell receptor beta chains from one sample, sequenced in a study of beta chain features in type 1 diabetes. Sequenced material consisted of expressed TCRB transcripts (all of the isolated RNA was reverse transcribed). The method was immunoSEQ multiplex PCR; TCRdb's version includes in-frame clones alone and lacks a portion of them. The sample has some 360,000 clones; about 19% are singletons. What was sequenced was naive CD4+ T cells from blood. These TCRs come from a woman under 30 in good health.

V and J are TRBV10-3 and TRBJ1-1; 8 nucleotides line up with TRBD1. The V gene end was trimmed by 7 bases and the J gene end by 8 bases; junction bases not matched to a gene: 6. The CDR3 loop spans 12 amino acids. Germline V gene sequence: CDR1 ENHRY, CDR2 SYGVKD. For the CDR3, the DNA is TGTGCCATCACTTCGGACAGGGCCGAAGCTTTCTTT. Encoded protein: CAITSDRAEAFF.

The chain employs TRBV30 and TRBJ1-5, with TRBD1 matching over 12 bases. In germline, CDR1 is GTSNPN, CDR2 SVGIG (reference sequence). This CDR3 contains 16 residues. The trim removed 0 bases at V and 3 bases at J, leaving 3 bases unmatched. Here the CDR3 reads CAWSVEGQGANQPQHF. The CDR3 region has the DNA TGTGCCTGGAGTGTCGAGGGACAGGGGGCCAATCAGCCCCAGCATTTT.

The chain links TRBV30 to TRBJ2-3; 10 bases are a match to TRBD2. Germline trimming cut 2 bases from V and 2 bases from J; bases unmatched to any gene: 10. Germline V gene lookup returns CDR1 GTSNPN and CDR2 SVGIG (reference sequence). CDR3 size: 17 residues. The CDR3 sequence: CAWSNERTSGSTDTQYF. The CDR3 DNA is TGTGCCTGGAGTAATGAAAGGACTAGCGGATCCACAGATACGCAGTATTTT.

CDR3 loop: CASSPRTGGSNEQFF. The CDR3 DNA sequence: TGTGCCAGCTCACCACGTACAGGAGGGTCTAATGAGCAGTTCTTC. The V call is TRBV18, the J call TRBJ2-1; D is possibly TRBD2 (6 bases). In germline, CDR1 is KGHSH, CDR2 LQKENI. This CDR3 has 15 residues. Trimming removed 1 base from V and 7 bases from J, with 14 bases in between.

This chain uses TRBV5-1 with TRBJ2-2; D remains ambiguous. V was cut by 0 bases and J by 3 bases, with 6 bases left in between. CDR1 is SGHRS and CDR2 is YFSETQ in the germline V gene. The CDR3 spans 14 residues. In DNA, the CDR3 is TGCGCCAGCAGCTTGGCTATGGACACCGGGGAGCTGTTTTTT. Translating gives CASSLAMDTGELFF.

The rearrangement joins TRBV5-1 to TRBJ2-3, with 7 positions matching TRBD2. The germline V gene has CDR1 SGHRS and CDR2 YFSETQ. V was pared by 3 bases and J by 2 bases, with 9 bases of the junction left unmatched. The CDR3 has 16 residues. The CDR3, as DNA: TGCGCCAGCAGCTCCCGGAGGGGACTATACACAGATACGCAGTATTTT. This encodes CASSSRRGLYTDTQYF.

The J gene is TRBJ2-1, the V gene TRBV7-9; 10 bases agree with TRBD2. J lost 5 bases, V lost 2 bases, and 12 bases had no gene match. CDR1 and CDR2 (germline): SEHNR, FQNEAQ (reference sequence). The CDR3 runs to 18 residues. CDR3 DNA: TGTGCCAGCAGCTTACGTGGGACTCTAGCGGGAGTGGACAATGAGCAGTTCTTC. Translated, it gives CASSLRGTLAGVDNEQFF.

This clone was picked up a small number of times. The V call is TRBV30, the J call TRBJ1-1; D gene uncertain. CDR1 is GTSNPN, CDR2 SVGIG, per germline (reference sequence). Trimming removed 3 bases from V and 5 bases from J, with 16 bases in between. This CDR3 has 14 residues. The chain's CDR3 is CAWRFAVPGTEAFF. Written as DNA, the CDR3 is TGTGCCTGGAGGTTTGCCGTTCCGGGGACTGAAGCTTTCTTT.

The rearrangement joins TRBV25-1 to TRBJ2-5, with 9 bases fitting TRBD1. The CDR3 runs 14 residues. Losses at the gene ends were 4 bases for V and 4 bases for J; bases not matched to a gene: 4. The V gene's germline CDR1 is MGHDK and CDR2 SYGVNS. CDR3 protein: CASSADRGGETQYF. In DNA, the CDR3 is TGTGCCAGCAGTGCAGACAGGGGGGGAGAGACCCAGTACTTC.

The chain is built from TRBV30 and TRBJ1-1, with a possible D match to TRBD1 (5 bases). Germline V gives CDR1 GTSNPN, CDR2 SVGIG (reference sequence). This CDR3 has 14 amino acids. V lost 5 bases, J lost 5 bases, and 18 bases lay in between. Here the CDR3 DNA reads TGTGCCTGGCTGACGGGGGGAGTTTGGACTGAAGCTTTCTTT. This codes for CAWLTGGVWTEAFF.

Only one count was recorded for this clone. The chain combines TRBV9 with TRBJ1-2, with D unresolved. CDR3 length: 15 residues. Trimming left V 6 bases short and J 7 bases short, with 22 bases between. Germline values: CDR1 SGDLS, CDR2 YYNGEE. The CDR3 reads CASTRGTHAPGGYTF. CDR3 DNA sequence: TGTGCCAGCACCCGAGGAACCCACGCCCCCGGTGGCTACACCTTC.

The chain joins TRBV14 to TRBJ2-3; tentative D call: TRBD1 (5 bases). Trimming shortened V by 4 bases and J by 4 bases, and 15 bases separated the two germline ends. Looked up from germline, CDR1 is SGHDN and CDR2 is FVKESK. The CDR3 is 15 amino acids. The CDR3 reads CASSLQAGGPDTQYF. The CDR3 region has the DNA TGTGCCAGCAGCCTACAGGCAGGTGGGCCAGATACGCAGTATTTT.

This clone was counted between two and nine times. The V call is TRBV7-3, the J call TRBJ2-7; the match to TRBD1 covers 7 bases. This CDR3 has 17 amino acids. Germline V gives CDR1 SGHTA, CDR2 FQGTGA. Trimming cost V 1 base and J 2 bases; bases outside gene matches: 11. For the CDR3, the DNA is TGTGCCAGCAGCTTAAAACAACCACCGGGACAGACCTACGAGCAGTACTTC. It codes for CASSLKQPPGQTYEQYF.

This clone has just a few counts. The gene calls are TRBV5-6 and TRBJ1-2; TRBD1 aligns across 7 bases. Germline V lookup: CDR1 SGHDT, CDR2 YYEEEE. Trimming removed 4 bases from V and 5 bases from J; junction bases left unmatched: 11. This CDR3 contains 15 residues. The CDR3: CASSPYGQATYGYTF. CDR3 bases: TGTGCCAGCAGCCCCTATGGACAGGCCACATATGGCTACACCTTC.

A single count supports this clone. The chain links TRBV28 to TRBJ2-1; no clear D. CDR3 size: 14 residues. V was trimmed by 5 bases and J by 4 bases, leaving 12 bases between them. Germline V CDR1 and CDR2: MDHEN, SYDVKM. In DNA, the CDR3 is TGTGCCAGCAGTCCCGGGTCCCATTACAATGAGCAGTTCTTC. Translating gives CASSPGSHYNEQFF.

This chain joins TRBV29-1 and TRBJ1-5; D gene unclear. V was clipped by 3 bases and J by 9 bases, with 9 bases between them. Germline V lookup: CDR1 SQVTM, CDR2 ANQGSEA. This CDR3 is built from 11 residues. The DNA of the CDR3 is TGCAGCGTTGAGGGTCCGGGGCCCCAGCATTTT. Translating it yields CSVEGPGPQHF.

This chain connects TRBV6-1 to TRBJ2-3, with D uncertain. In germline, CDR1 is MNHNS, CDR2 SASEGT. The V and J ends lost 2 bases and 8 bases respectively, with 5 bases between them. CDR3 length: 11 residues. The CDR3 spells CASSESPTQYF. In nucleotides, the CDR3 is TGTGCCAGCAGTGAATCTCCTACGCAGTATTTT.

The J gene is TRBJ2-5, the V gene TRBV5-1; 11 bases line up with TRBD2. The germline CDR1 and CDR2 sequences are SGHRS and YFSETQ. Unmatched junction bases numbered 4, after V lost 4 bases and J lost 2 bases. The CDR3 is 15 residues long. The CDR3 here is CASSPIAGGQETQYF. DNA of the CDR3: TGCGCCAGCAGCCCAATAGCGGGAGGGCAAGAGACCCAGTACTTC. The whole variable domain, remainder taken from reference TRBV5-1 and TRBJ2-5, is KAGVTQTPRYLIKTRGQQVTLSCSPISGHRSVSWYQQTPGQGLQFLFEYFSETQRNKGNFPGRFSGRQFSNSRSEMNVSTLELGDSALYLCASSPIAGGQETQYFGPGTRLLVL.

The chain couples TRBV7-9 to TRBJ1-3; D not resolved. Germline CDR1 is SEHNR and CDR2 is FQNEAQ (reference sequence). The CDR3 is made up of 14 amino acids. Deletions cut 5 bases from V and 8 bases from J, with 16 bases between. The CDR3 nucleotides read TGTGCCAGCAGCCCGAGAAATCAGGAGGACACCATATATTTT. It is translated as CASSPRNQEDTIYF.

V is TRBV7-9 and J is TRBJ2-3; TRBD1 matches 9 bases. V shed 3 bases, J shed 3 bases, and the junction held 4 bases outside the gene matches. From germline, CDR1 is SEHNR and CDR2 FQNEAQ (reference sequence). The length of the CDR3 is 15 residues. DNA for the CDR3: TGTGCCAGCAGCTTCGGGACAGGGAGGACAGATACGCAGTATTTT. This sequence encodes CASSFGTGRTDTQYF.